This TCR beta chain came from a study of control samples from healthy donors and cancer patients. The CDR3 totals 12 residues. Unmatched junction bases numbered 3, after V lost 3 bases and J lost 8 bases. Looked up from germline, CDR1 is MNHEY and CDR2 is SVGAGI. Some clones are missing from TCRdb's copy, which holds only in-frame ones; the method was immunoSEQ multiplex PCR. This sample carries 55,000 to 65,000 clones, about 89% of them seen once, and the ten largest clones take roughly 12%. V usage is TRBV6-5 and J usage is TRBJ1-2; TRBD1 aligns across 7 bases. Sequenced: PBMCs. This sequence was found in a woman in her fifties or sixties with lung cancer. This CDR3 is CASSYTGVGYTF. CDR3 bases: TGTGCCAGCAGTTATACAGGGGTGGGCTACACCTTC.